This TCR beta chain came from a study of CD8+CD57+ T cells in acquired aplastic anemia. At the level of the study: When averaged, DNA from sorted CD4+ and CD8+ cells came to about 2.9 ug. Reads per healthy sample averaged approximately 9.9 million (CD4+) and some 11 million (CD8+). Study observations and caveats: Overlapping CD8+ CDR3 repertoires of patients and controls contained nearly 30 shared sequences. The study found no significant CD8+ Simpson's diversity difference between patients and controls.

There are 14 residues in the CDR3. The germline V and J ends were trimmed by 5 bases and 4 bases, with 9 bases remaining between them. Germline values: CDR1 SGHTA, CDR2 FQGNSA. This clonotype was observed at least ten times. The antigen is unknown. TCR beta VDJ combinations and CDR3 sequences were profiled from genomic DNA. TCRdb reprocessed the reads with MiXCR, giving one entry per CDR3 protein. The sample has around 130,000 distinct CDR3 sequences, about 48% seen once. The chain combines TRBV7-2 with TRBJ1-6, with no clear D. The sequenced sample consisted of sorted CD4+, CD8+, or CD8+CD57+ T cells (not recorded which) from PBMCs. This receptor was obtained from a human donor in good health, serving as a control. CDR3 bases: TGTGCCAGCAGCCCCGTGGCTTATAATTCACCCCTCCACTTT. It translates to CASSPVAYNSPLHF.